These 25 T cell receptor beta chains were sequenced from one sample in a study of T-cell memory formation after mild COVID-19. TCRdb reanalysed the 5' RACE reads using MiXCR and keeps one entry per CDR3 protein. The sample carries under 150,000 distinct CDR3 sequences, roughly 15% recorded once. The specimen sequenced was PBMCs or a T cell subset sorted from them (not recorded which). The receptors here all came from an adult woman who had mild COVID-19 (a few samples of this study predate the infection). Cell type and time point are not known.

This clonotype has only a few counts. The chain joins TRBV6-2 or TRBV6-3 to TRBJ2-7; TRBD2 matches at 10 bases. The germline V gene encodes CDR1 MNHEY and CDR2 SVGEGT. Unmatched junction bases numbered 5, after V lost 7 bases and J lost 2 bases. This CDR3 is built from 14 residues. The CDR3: CASKRTSGPYEQYF. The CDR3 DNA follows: TGTGCCAGCAAACGGACTAGCGGACCCTACGAGCAGTACTTC.

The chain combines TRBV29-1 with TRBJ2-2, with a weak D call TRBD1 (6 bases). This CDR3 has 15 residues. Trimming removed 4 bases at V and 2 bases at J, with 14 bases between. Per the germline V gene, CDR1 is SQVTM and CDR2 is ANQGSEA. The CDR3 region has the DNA TGCAGCGTTGTGGCCGGGACACTAAACACCGGGGAGCTGTTTTTT. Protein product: CSVVAGTLNTGELFF.

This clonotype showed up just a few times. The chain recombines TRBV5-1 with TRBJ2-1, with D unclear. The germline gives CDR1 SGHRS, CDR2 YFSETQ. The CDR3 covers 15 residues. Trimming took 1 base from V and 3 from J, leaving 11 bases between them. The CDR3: CASSLSSSNYNEQFF. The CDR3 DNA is TGCGCCAGCAGCTTGAGCTCGAGTAACTACAATGAGCAGTTCTTC.

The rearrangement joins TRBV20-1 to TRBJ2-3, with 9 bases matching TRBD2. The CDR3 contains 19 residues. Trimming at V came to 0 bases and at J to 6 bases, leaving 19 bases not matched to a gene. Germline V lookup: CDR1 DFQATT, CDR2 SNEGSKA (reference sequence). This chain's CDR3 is CSARDQRKAGGWHGDTQYF. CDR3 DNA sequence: TGCAGTGCTAGAGATCAGAGAAAAGCGGGAGGCTGGCATGGGGATACGCAGTATTTT.

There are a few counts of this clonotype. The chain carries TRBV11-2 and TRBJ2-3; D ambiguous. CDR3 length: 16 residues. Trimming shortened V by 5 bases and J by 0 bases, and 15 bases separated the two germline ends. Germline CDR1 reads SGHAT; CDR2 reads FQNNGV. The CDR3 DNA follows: TGTGCCAGCAGCCCGCGCGGACCCTCTAGCACAGATACGCAGTATTTT. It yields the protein CASSPRGPSSTDTQYF.

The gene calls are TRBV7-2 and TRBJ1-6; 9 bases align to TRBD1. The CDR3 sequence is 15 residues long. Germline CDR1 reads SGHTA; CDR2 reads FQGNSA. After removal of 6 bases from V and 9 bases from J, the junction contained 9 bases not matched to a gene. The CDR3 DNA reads TGTGCCAGCAGTCCTACCGGGACAGGGACTTCACCCCTCCACTTT. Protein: CASSPTGTGTSPLHF. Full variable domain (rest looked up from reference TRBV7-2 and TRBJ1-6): GAGVSQSPSNKVTEKGKDVELRCDPISGHTALYWYRQSLGQGLEFLIYFQGNSAPDKSGLPSDRFSAERTGGSVSTLTIQRTQQEDSAVYLCASSPTGTGTSPLHFGNGTRLTVT.

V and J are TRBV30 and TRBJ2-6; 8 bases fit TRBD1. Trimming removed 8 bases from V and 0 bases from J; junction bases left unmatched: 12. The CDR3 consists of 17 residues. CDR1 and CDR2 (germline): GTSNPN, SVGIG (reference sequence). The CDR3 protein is CALRAGGPFSGANVLTF. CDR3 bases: TGTGCCCTGAGGGCAGGGGGCCCTTTCTCTGGGGCCAACGTCCTGACTTTC. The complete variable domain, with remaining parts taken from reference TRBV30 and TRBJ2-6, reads SQTIHQWPATLVQPVGSPLSLECTVEGTSNPNLYWYRQAAGRGLQLLFYSVGIGQISSEVPQNLSASRPQDRQFILSSKKLLLSDSGFYLCALRAGGPFSGANVLTFGAGSRLTVL.

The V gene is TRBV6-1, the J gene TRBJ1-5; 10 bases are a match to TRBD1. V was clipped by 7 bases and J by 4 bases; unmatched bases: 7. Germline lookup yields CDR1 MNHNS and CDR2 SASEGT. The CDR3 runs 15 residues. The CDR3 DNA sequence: TGTGCCAGCACTAAAAGACAGGGGGCTAATCAGCCCCAGCATTTT. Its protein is CASTKRQGANQPQHF.

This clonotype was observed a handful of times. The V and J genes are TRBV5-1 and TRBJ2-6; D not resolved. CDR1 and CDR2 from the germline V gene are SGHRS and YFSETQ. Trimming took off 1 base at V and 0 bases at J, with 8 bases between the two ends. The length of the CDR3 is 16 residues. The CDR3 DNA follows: TGCGCCAGCAGCTTGTCGTCCAGCTCTGGGGCCAACGTCCTGACTTTC. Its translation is CASSLSSSSGANVLTF.

The CDR3 DNA is TGCGCCAGCAGCTTGAGGCAGGGAGGAGAGACCCAGTACTTC. Encoded protein: CASSLRQGGETQYF. This sequence joins TRBV5-1 and TRBJ2-5; maybe TRBD2 (6 bases). Trimming took off 1 base at V and 4 bases at J, with 11 bases between the two ends. The CDR3 consists of 14 residues. The germline V gene encodes CDR1 SGHRS and CDR2 YFSETQ.

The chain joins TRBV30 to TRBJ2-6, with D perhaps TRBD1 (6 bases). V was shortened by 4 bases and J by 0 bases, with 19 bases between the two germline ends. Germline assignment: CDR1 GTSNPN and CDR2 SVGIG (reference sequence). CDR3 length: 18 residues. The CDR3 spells CAWKSTGHPPSGANVLTF. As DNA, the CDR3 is TGTGCCTGGAAAAGCACAGGGCACCCTCCCTCTGGGGCCAACGTCCTGACTTTC.

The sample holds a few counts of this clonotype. The CDR3 spells CASSSVPGGSNQPQHF. DNA for the CDR3: TGCGCCAGCAGCTCAGTACCAGGGGGAAGCAATCAGCCCCAGCATTTT. The chain recombines TRBV5-1 with TRBJ1-5, with 7 bases aligning to TRBD1. J lost 1 base, V lost 3 bases, and 7 bases had no gene match. CDR3 size: 16 residues. Germline CDR1 is SGHRS and CDR2 is YFSETQ.

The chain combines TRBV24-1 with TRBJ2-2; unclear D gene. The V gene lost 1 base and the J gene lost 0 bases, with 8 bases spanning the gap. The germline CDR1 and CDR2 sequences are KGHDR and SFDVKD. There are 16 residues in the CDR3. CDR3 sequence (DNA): TGTGCCACCAGTGATTTCCAGAAAGCGAACACCGGGGAGCTGTTTTTT. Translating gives CATSDFQKANTGELFF.

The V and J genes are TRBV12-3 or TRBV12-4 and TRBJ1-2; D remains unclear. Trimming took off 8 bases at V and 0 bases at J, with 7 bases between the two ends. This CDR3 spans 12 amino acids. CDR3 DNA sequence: TGTGCCAGCCGAACACCTAACTATGGCTACACCTTC. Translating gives CASRTPNYGYTF.

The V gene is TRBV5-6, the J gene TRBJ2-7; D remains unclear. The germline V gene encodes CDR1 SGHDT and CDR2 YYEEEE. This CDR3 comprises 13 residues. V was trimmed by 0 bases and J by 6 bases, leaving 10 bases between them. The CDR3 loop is CASSLDSSSEQYF. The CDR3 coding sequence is TGTGCCAGCAGCTTGGACAGTTCGTCCGAGCAGTACTTC. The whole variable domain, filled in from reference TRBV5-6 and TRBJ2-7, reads DAGVTQSPTHLIKTRGQQVTLRCSPKSGHDTVSWYQQALGQGPQFIFQYYEEEERQRGNFPDRFSGHQFPNYSSELNVNALLLGDSALYLCASSLDSSSEQYFGPGTRLTVT.

The CDR3: CASSQDSTWGEQYF. CDR3 bases: TGTGCCAGCAGCCAGGATTCCACCTGGGGCGAGCAGTACTTC. The V and J genes are TRBV5-4 and TRBJ2-7, with D hard to call. Trimming removed 4 bases at V and 6 bases at J, with 17 bases between. Germline V gene sequence: CDR1 SGHNT, CDR2 YYREEE (reference sequence). The CDR3 length is 14 residues.

The CDR3 DNA is TGCGCCAGCAGCCCTCCGCCGGGACAGAAAAACACTGAAGCTTTCTTT. Amino acid sequence: CASSPPPGQKNTEAFF. This chain joins TRBV5-1 and TRBJ1-1; TRBD1 matches 7 bases. Trimming removed 4 bases from V and 2 bases from J; junction bases left unmatched: 11. CDR1 SGHRS and CDR2 YFSETQ come from the germline V gene. The CDR3 is 16 amino acids. The variable domain in full, completed from reference TRBV5-1 and TRBJ1-1, reads KAGVTQTPRYLIKTRGQQVTLSCSPISGHRSVSWYQQTPGQGLQFLFEYFSETQRNKGNFPGRFSGRQFSNSRSEMNVSTLELGDSALYLCASSPPPGQKNTEAFFGQGTRLTVV.

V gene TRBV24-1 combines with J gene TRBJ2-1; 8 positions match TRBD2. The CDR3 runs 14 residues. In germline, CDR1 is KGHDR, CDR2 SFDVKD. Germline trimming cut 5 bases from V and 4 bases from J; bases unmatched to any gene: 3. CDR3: CATSASGSYNEQFF. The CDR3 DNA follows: TGTGCCACCAGTGCAAGCGGGAGTTACAATGAGCAGTTCTTC.

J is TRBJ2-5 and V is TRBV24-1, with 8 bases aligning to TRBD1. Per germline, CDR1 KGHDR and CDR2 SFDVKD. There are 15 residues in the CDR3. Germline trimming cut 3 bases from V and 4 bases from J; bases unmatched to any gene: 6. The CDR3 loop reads CATSDRDRKAETQYF. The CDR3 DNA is TGTGCCACCAGTGATCGGGACAGGAAAGCAGAGACCCAGTACTTC.

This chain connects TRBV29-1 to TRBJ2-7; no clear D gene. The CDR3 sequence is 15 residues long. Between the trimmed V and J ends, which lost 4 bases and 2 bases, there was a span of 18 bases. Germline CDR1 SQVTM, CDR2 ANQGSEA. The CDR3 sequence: CSVGSLGQRAYEQYF. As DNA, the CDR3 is TGCAGCGTTGGGAGCCTGGGCCAGAGAGCCTACGAGCAGTACTTC.

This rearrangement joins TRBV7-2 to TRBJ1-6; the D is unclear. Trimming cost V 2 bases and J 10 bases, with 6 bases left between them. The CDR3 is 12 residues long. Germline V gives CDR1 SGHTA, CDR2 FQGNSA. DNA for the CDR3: TGTGCCAGCAGCTTAATGAACTCACCCCTCCACTTT. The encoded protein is CASSLMNSPLHF.

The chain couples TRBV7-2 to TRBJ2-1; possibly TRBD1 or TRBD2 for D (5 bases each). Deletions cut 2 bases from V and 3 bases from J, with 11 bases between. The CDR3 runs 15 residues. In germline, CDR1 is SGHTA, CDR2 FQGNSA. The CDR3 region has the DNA TGTGCCAGCAGCTTAACCGGGACCATCTACAATGAGCAGTTCTTC. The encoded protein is CASSLTGTIYNEQFF.

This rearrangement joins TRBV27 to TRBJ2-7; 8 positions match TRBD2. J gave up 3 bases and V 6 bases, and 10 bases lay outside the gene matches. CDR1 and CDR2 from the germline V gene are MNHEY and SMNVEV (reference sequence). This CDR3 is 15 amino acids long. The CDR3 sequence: CASSLRGGGIYEQYF. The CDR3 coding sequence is TGTGCCAGCAGCCTCCGGGGGGGAGGGATCTACGAGCAGTACTTC.

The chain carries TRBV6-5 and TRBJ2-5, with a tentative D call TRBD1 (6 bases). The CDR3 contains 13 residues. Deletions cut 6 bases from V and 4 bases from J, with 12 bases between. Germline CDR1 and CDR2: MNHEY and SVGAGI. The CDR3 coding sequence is TGTGCCAGCAGCCTCGGACAGTTAGAGACCCAGTACTTC. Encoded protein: CASSLGQLETQYF.

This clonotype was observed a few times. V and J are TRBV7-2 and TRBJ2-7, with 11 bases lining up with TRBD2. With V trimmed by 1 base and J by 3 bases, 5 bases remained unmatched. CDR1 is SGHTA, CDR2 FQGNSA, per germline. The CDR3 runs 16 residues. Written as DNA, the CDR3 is TGTGCCAGCAGCTTAGGTTCTAGCGGGAGGTACTACGAGCAGTACTTC. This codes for CASSLGSSGRYYEQYF.